This paragraph covers one T cell receptor beta chain sequence. TCRdb recomputed calls from the 5' RACE reads with MiXCR, one row per CDR3 protein. This table has 450,000 to 650,000 distinct CDR3 sequences, over 12% appearing once. This entry is derived from a study of identical twins. CDR3 size: 14 residues. Germline CDR1 and CDR2: SQVTM and ANQGSEA. V lost 5 bases to trimming and J lost 8 bases; unmatched junction nucleotides: 10. The same data also contributed to another study, on yellow fever vaccine responses in identical twins.

This chain joins TRBV29-1 and TRBJ2-1; 9 nucleotides line up with TRBD2. Sequenced sample: CD4+ T cells sorted from blood. The source is a young woman in good health. Here the CDR3 DNA reads TGCAGCGTTCTCTACGCGGGAGGGATCGATGAGCAGTTCTTC. This gives the protein CSVLYAGGIDEQFF.